These T cell receptor beta chains were read from a single sample in a study of T cells in Graves' hyperthyroidism and ophthalmopathy. MiXCR, applied by TCRdb to the multiplex PCR reads, yields one record per CDR3 protein. Of about 660,000 distinct CDR3 sequences listed, roughly 45% are singletons. The source material was peripheral blood or thyroid tissue (not recorded which). The receptors here all came from an adult man with Graves' disease, either hyperthyroidism or ophthalmopathy (not recorded which). The CDR3 runs from the conserved cysteine through the conserved F or W. The D gene is left open where the match is weak. A row's size may be missing; if present it is once, few, many or a size class.

TRBJ2-7	TRBD1	TRBV7-3	many	CASSPTGQGAFEQYF	TGTGCCAGCAGCCCGACGGGGCAGGGGGCGTTCGAGCAGTACTTC
TRBJ2-5	TRBD1	TRBV20-1	.	CSARRQGNQPQYF	TGCAGTGCTAGAAGACAGGGTAATCAGCCCCAGTACTTC
TRBJ1-2	.	TRBV5-5	few	CASSLVVTPNYGYTF	TGTGCCAGCAGTCTTGTCGTTACACCTAACTATGGCTACACCTTC
TRBJ2-2	.	TRBV7-6	few	CASSLRGVGTGELFF	TGTGCCAGCAGCCTCCGAGGGGTTGGCACCGGGGAGCTGTTTTTT
TRBJ1-2	TRBD1	TRBV19	many	CASSKQGADGYTF	TGTGCCAGTAGTAAACAGGGGGCGGATGGCTACACCTTC
TRBJ1-2	.	TRBV20-1	many	CSARSGANYGYTF	TGCAGTGCTAGGTCCGGGGCGAACTATGGCTACACCTTC
TRBJ2-5	.	TRBV5-1	few	CASSFGSHTSGETQYF	TGCGCCAGCAGCTTCGGATCTCATACCAGTGGGGAGACCCAGTACTTC
TRBJ1-1	TRBD1	TRBV11-3	.	CASSLVGDREAFF	TGTGCCAGCAGCTTGGTGGGGGACAGGGAAGCTTTCTTT
TRBJ1-2	.	TRBV12-3/TRBV12-4	.	CASSPRAGGGYGYTF	TGTGCCAGCAGCCCACGGGCGGGAGGAGGGTATGGCTACACCTTC
TRBJ1-2	.	TRBV7-2	.	CASSRARIEDYGYTF	TGTGCCAGCAGCCGTGCAAGAATCGAGGACTATGGCTACACCTTC
TRBJ1-5	.	TRBV7-8	few	CASSLEGGRDQPQHF	TGTGCCAGCAGCTTAGAGGGGGGAAGGGATCAGCCCCAGCATTTT
TRBJ1-1	TRBD1	TRBV6-6	.	CASVDRVGTEAFF	TGTGCCAGCGTCGACAGGGTGGGCACTGAAGCTTTCTTT
TRBJ1-5	TRBD1	TRBV24-1	many	CATSDSGQGANQPQHF	TGTGCCACCAGTGATTCCGGACAGGGTGCCAATCAGCCCCAGCATTTT
TRBJ1-5	.	TRBV2	.	CASRAQFFQPQHF	TGTGCCAGCAGGGCTCAGTTTTTTCAGCCCCAGCATTTT
TRBJ1-6	.	TRBV7-8	.	CASCRLGNSPLHF	TGTGCCAGCTGCCGCTTGGGGAATTCACCCCTCCACTTT